Listed here is a single TCR beta chain. Its antigen remains unidentified. This specimen comes from a study of cytomegalovirus exposure and HLA in healthy donors. 60 Vbeta and 13 Jbeta primers were used in PCR. Profiled with immunoSEQ multiplex PCR; TCRdb holds only in-frame clones, not every one. The table records just over 65,000 clones, 80% to 90% of them present only once. Germline V gene data show CDR1 as WSHSY and CDR2 as SAAADI. The CDR3 has 14 residues. V was pared by 4 bases and J by 6 bases, with 13 bases between. Study conclusions and caveats: The study reported that TCR beta sequences accurately predicted HLA-A and HLA-B alleles in most subjects. It was confirmed in vitro that a few of the CMV-associated chains were specific for CMV antigens. A later analysis linked a missense DCLRE1C variant to TCR beta V- and J-gene trimming. A later analysis reportedly found that, within productive TCRs, an Asian-associated ancestry cluster had fewer N-insertions than the mean observed across the roughly 630 donors.

Input material: PBMCs. The gene calls are TRBV10-2 and TRBJ2-1; D uncertain. This TCR came from a human donor in good health. CDR3 DNA: TGCGCCAGCAGTGTTGGCCGTACGTCCAATGAGCAGTTCTTC. It specifies CASSVGRTSNEQFF.